The clone carrying this T cell receptor beta chain occurred many times. Its target is unknown. These data belong to a study of T cell repertoires in cytomegalovirus infection. As for the study in general: From public TCR beta signatures came an indication of both CMV infection and matching HLA type. Study observations and caveats: Summed frequency of shared TCR beta families picked out CMV carriers who also had the relevant HLA.

The CDR3 extends over 14 amino acids. Germline CDR1 SEHNR, CDR2 FQNEAQ (reference sequence). Trimming shortened V by 5 bases and J by 3 bases, and 13 bases separated the two germline ends. TCRdb redid the calling of the reads with MiXCR, one entry per CDR3 protein. The table shows about 63,000 distinct CDR3 sequences, with 20% to 25% occurring only once. Sequences were derived from CD8+ T cells from cultured PBMCs, sampled from culture after CMV antigen stimulation. The origin of this receptor is a human donor in good health (CMV status not recorded). Some clones in this sample may be carry-over from other donors' samples. The rearrangement joins TRBV7-9 to TRBJ1-1; perhaps TRBD1 as D (5 bases). CDR3 residues: CASSLGGWDTEAFF. In nucleotides, the CDR3 is TGTGCCAGCAGCCTGGGGGGGTGGGACACTGAAGCTTTCTTT.